This T cell receptor beta chain was recovered during a study of T-cell reconstitution after alpha-beta-depleted transplantation in children. V dropped 0 bases and J dropped 0 bases, with 14 bases sitting between them. CDR3 size: 17 residues. From germline, CDR1 is SGDLS and CDR2 YYNGEE. TCRbeta library construction was performed incorporating unique molecular identifiers. MiXCR, run by TCRdb on the PCR reads, gives a single entry per CDR3 protein. In the table there are about 610,000 distinct CDR3 sequences, over 9.5% of which are singletons. This clonotype has ten or more counts. The rearrangement uses TRBV9 and TRBJ2-3; weak D call: TRBD2 (5 bases). The origin of this receptor is a human donor who donated a stem cell graft to a child with acute myeloid leukemia. The sequenced sample was PBMCs from the stem cell graft donor, obtained from the stem cell graft. The CDR3 coding sequence is TGTGCCAGCAGCGTAGACGCCCCGCGGGCCAGCACAGATACGCAGTATTTT. Its protein product is CASSVDAPRASTDTQYF.